A selection of T cell receptor beta chains follows, all from one sample in a study of T cell responses to AZD1222 COVID-19 vaccine. Measured with immunoSEQ multiplex PCR; TCRdb has only the in-frame clones, and not every one. Among roughly 120,000 clones, 80% to 90% were seen once, and the ten largest hold around 4%. This specimen was peripheral blood, taken 28 days after the second AZD1222 dose. All receptors come from an adult who received the AZD1222 COVID-19 vaccine. CDR3s include the opening cysteine and the closing phenylalanine or tryptophan. D genes are given only for firm matches. A row's size may be missing; if present it is once, few, many or a size class.

v_gene: TRBV3-1/TRBV3-2
abundance: .
d_gene: TRBD1
j_gene: TRBJ2-3
CDR3aa: CASSQVQGQDTQYF
CDR3nt: TGTGCCAGCAGCCAAGTTCAGGGACAGGATACGCAGTATTTT

v_gene: TRBV20-1
abundance: few
d_gene: .
j_gene: TRBJ2-7
CDR3aa: CSASPRDFSYEQYF
CDR3nt: TGCAGTGCTAGTCCCAGGGACTTCTCCTACGAGCAGTACTTC

v_gene: TRBV2
abundance: .
d_gene: .
j_gene: TRBJ1-6
CDR3aa: CASSVGREAPLHF
CDR3nt: TGTGCCAGCAGTGTGGGCAGGGAGGCCCCCCTCCACTTT

v_gene: TRBV3-1/TRBV3-2
abundance: .
d_gene: .
j_gene: TRBJ1-1
CDR3aa: CASSQVNVGATEAFF
CDR3nt: TGTGCCAGCAGCCAAGTGAATGTAGGGGCCACTGAAGCTTTCTTT

v_gene: TRBV28
abundance: .
d_gene: .
j_gene: TRBJ1-5
CDR3aa: CASSMDRIYQPQHF
CDR3nt: TGTGCCAGCAGCATGGACCGTATCTATCAGCCCCAGCATTTT

v_gene: TRBV5-1
abundance: .
d_gene: TRBD1
j_gene: TRBJ2-7
CDR3aa: CASSEGTGGVEQYF
CDR3nt: TGCGCCAGCAGCGAAGGGACAGGGGGCGTGGAGCAGTACTTC

v_gene: TRBV5-1
abundance: .
d_gene: .
j_gene: TRBJ1-2
CDR3aa: CASSPGVRERHGYTF
CDR3nt: TGCGCCAGCAGCCCGGGGGTCCGGGAGCGCCACGGCTACACCTTC

v_gene: TRBV19
abundance: .
d_gene: .
j_gene: TRBJ1-5
CDR3aa: CASSISPSYSNQPQHF
CDR3nt: TGTGCCAGTAGTATATCACCATCGTATAGCAATCAGCCCCAGCATTTT

v_gene: TRBV30
abundance: .
d_gene: .
j_gene: TRBJ1-4
CDR3aa: CAWSRVGTTNEKLFF
CDR3nt: TGTGCCTGGAGTCGGGTAGGGACAACTAATGAAAAACTGTTTTTT

v_gene: TRBV28
abundance: .
d_gene: TRBD2
j_gene: TRBJ2-5
CDR3aa: CASRRSTGRTPKETQYF
CDR3nt: TGTGCCAGCAGAAGAAGTACCGGGAGGACGCCCAAAGAGACCCAGTACTTC

v_gene: TRBV2
abundance: .
d_gene: TRBD1
j_gene: TRBJ2-7
CDR3aa: CASRDRLYEQYF
CDR3nt: TGTGCCAGCAGGGACAGGCTCTACGAGCAGTACTTC

v_gene: TRBV11-2
abundance: few
d_gene: .
j_gene: TRBJ1-2
CDR3aa: CASSLGGGRAYGYTF
CDR3nt: TGTGCCAGCAGCTTAGGTGGAGGGCGAGCTTATGGCTACACCTTC

v_gene: TRBV21-1
abundance: .
d_gene: .
j_gene: TRBJ2-3
CDR3aa: CASSGIGGGGMTDTQYF
CDR3nt: TGTGCCAGCAGCGGAATCGGTGGGGGAGGGATGACAGATACGCAGTATTTT

v_gene: TRBV24-1
abundance: .
d_gene: .
j_gene: TRBJ1-2
CDR3aa: CATSGENGGYTF
CDR3nt: TGTGCCACCAGTGGAGAGAACGGGGGCTACACCTTC

v_gene: TRBV5-1
abundance: .
d_gene: .
j_gene: TRBJ1-6
CDR3aa: CASSPGTSDNSPLHF
CDR3nt: TGCGCCAGCAGCCCCGGGACATCTGATAATTCACCCCTCCACTTT

v_gene: TRBV10-3
abundance: .
d_gene: .
j_gene: TRBJ2-2
CDR3aa: CAISVLSPGVNTGELFF
CDR3nt: TGTGCCATCAGTGTTTTGAGCCCTGGGGTGAACACCGGGGAGCTGTTTTTT

v_gene: TRBV24-1
abundance: .
d_gene: TRBD1
j_gene: TRBJ2-2
CDR3aa: CATSATGEDRERPGELFF
CDR3nt: TGTGCCACCAGTGCCACCGGGGAGGACAGGGAAAGACCCGGGGAGCTGTTTTTT

v_gene: TRBV4-2
abundance: .
d_gene: .
j_gene: TRBJ1-3
CDR3aa: CASSHRGDSGNTIYF
CDR3nt: TGTGCCAGCAGCCACCGAGGGGACTCTGGAAACACCATATATTTT

v_gene: TRBV3-1/TRBV3-2
abundance: few
d_gene: TRBD2
j_gene: TRBJ2-2
CDR3aa: CASSPLGASSGRGTGELFF
CDR3nt: TGTGCCAGCAGCCCACTCGGAGCTTCTAGCGGGAGAGGGACCGGGGAGCTGTTTTTT

v_gene: TRBV28
abundance: .
d_gene: TRBD1
j_gene: TRBJ2-7
CDR3aa: CASSLLDRGVVEQYF
CDR3nt: TGTGCCAGCAGTTTATTGGACAGGGGAGTAGTCGAGCAGTACTTC